Included here is one T cell receptor beta chain sequence, with context. Antigen: not known. This entry belongs to a study of shared clonotypes between healthy human individuals. Whole-study findings and limits: Clonotypes which were not shared had lower generation probabilities than clonotypes that all four donors shared. How much donors shared clonotypes was expected to be affected by sequencing depth.

Replicate PCRs for sorted subsets used approximately 220 ng DNA; this equaled about 30,000 T cell genomes. Only in-frame clones appear in the TCRdb table, and some are missing; sequencing was by immunoSEQ multiplex PCR. Of about 1 million clones listed, more than 65% were seen once; the top ten hold about 1.5%. Sequenced sample: memory CD4+ T cells sorted from blood. Subset defined: CD45RA-negative fraction. The sequence was collected from a man aged 18 to 30 in good health.

CDR3 sequence: CASSYSGGTNEKLFF. The DNA for the CDR3 is TGTGCCAGCAGCTATTCGGGAGGAACTAATGAAAAACTGTTTTTT. This chain connects TRBV5-8 to TRBJ1-4, with no clear D. The CDR3 runs 15 residues. The germline V and J ends were trimmed by 3 bases and 1 base, with 10 bases remaining between them. From germline, CDR1 is SGHTS and CDR2 YDEGEE.